A single T cell receptor (beta chain) is shown here with its context. Its antigen is not known. This sample is drawn from a study of shared clonotypes between healthy human individuals. TCRdb keeps only in-frame clones here, not all; method: immunoSEQ multiplex PCR. The data show about 700,000 clones, about 74% seen once. CD45RA+ naive and CD45RA-negative memory subsets were separated from CD4+ cells. Notes on the study in general: It was observed that roughly 5.4% of naive CD4 clonotypes were shared across a few donors.

V gave up 2 bases and J gave up 7 bases, with 6 bases separating them. Germline CDR1 reads SGHKS; CDR2 reads YYEKEE (reference sequence). The CDR3 spans 12 residues. This chain links TRBV5-5 with TRBJ1-4; D is unclear. The source material was memory CD4+ T cells sorted from blood. Described subset: CD45RA-negative fraction. This TCR derives from a woman under 40 in good health. The CDR3 here is CASSFGGEKLFF. In nucleotides, the CDR3 is TGTGCCAGCAGCTTCGGTGGTGAAAAACTGTTTTTT.